The T cell receptor beta chain described here comes from a study of response to subunit inactivated influenza vaccine. Study findings and constraints: Authors suggested few new T cells are recruited by each seasonal influenza vaccination.

The table lists this clonotype with many counts. Its specificity is not known. This CDR3 region has 13 residues. Germline V gene data show CDR1 as SGHKS and CDR2 as YYEKEE (reference sequence). V was shortened by 4 bases and J by 2 bases, with 9 bases between the two germline ends. TCRdb re-analysed the RT-PCR reads in MiXCR, keeping a single row per CDR3 protein. The sample consists of almost 250,000 distinct CDR3 sequences, 12% of them appearing once. The chain couples TRBV5-5 to TRBJ1-2; no clear D. The receptor's source is a man aged 45-65 years who received an inactivated influenza vaccine. The sequences come from non-naive T cells sorted from PBMCs, collected less than 15 days before vaccination. CDR3 in amino acids: CASSADVNYGYTF. CDR3 bases: TGTGCCAGCAGCGCGGACGTGAACTATGGCTACACCTTC.